The next 6 T cell receptor beta chains were all read from a single sample in a study of blood T cell repertoires in COVID-19. Clones were read by immunoSEQ multiplex PCR, and TCRdb kept only the in-frame ones, dropping some. The profile shows approximately 130,000 clones, 80% to 90% of them singletons. The sequenced sample consisted of peripheral blood. Source of these receptors: a man aged 65 to 85 with active or convalescent COVID-19.

The chain links TRBV5-1 to TRBJ1-1; D is unresolved. Trimming removed 5 bases at V and 0 bases at J, with 8 bases between. Germline values: CDR1 SGHRS, CDR2 YFSETQ. The CDR3 runs to 13 residues. The CDR3 DNA follows: TGCGCCAGCAGGAGAGGTATGAACACTGAAGCTTTCTTT. Protein sequence: CASRRGMNTEAFF.

The chain has TRBV5-1 and TRBJ2-5, with TRBD2 matching 13 bases. V lost 6 bases to trimming and J lost 2 bases; unmatched junction nucleotides: 4. The CDR3 sequence is 15 residues long. Looked up from germline, CDR1 is SGHRS and CDR2 is YFSETQ. The CDR3 reads CASMGLAGTQETQYF. CDR3 in DNA: TGCGCCAGCATGGGACTAGCGGGGACACAAGAGACCCAGTACTTC.

The chain uses TRBV7-9 and TRBJ2-6; 9 bases fit TRBD1. Germline CDR1 SEHNR, CDR2 FQNEAQ (reference sequence). The V and J ends lost 5 bases and 4 bases, in that order; junction bases with no gene match: 6. The CDR3 is 16 amino acids. For the CDR3, the DNA is TGTGCCAGCAGCCTACAGGGGGCGTCGGGGGCCAACGTCCTGACTTTC. It yields the protein CASSLQGASGANVLTF.

The chain employs TRBV19 and TRBJ2-1; 14 nucleotides align to TRBD2. CDR1 LNHDA and CDR2 SQIVND come from the germline V gene (reference sequence). V lost 4 bases and J lost 8; bases outside the gene matches: 10. This CDR3 spans 17 amino acids. This CDR3 reads CASSSLPGTSGSDEQFF. The CDR3 nucleotides read TGTGCCAGTAGTAGTCTTCCCGGGACTAGCGGGAGCGATGAGCAGTTCTTC. Using reference TRBV19 and TRBJ2-1 for the parts outside the CDR3, the full variable domain is DGGITQSPKYLFRKEGQNVTLSCEQNLNHDAMYWYRQDPGQGLRLIYYSQIVNDFQKGDIAEGYSVSREKKESFPLTVTSAQKNPTAFYLCASSSLPGTSGSDEQFFGPGTRLTVL.

The chain couples TRBV11-2 to TRBJ1-2; D is unresolved. This CDR3 is 13 amino acids long. V lost 6 bases to trimming and J lost 5 bases, with 13 bases between them. Germline V gene lookup returns CDR1 SGHAT and CDR2 FQNNGV. CDR3 in amino acids: CASRPPGRYGYTF. The DNA of the CDR3 is TGTGCCAGCAGACCGCCGGGGAGATATGGCTACACCTTC.

The V and J genes are TRBV27 and TRBJ2-7; perhaps TRBD2 as D (5 bases). Germline lookup yields CDR1 MNHEY and CDR2 SMNVEV (reference sequence). The CDR3 spans 14 residues. V lost 6 bases and J lost 2, with 14 bases in between. DNA of the CDR3: TGTGCCAGCAGACCTCCCACCGGGACCTACGAGCAGTACTTC. This translates into CASRPPTGTYEQYF.